The rows below give T cell receptor beta chains drawn from one sample of a study of cytomegalovirus exposure and HLA in healthy donors. Libraries were prepared by immunoSEQ multiplex PCR; TCRdb keeps only in-frame clonotypes and omits some of them. The sample holds 100,000 to 150,000 clones; 82% are singletons and the top ten take roughly 1.2%. The sequenced sample was PBMCs. The receptors come from a boy younger than 18 in good health and CMV-seronegative. The CDR3 runs from the conserved cysteine through the conserved F or W. A D gene is named only where the DNA matches it firmly. Clone sizes are given selectively: once, few, many, or a class where the clone is expanded.

clone_size j_call d_call v_call cdr3_nt cdr3_aa
- TRBJ2-7 TRBD1 TRBV7-9 TGTGCCAGCAGCTTAGAGACAGGGCCTTCGGAGCAGTACTTC CASSLETGPSEQYF
few TRBJ1-1 - TRBV10-3 TGTGCCATCAGTGATTCCGGACAGAACACTGAAGCTTTCTTT CAISDSGQNTEAFF
- TRBJ2-3 TRBD2 TRBV7-8 TGTGCCAGCAGCTTATTGGGGATAGCGGGAGGGGATACGCAGTATTTT CASSLLGIAGGDTQYF
- TRBJ1-1 - TRBV5-6 TGTGCCAGCAGCTCCGCACGGGAACTGAACACTGAAGCTTTCTTT CASSSARELNTEAFF
- TRBJ1-4 TRBD1 TRBV4-2 TGTGCCAGCAGCCAAGGCGCCACGGGACAGGGTAATGAAAAACTGTTTTTT CASSQGATGQGNEKLFF
- TRBJ1-1 TRBD1 TRBV7-9 TGTGCCAGCAGCCCCGGACAGGGTGACTCCACTGAAGCTTTCTTT CASSPGQGDSTEAFF
- TRBJ2-3 TRBD2 TRBV30 TGTGCCTGGAGTGTCACTAGCGGGAGAAATACGCAGTATTTT CAWSVTSGRNTQYF
once TRBJ2-7 - TRBV13 TGTGCCAGCAGTCGAACTAGTGGGGTTTACGAGCAGTACTTC CASSRTSGVYEQYF
few TRBJ1-5 - TRBV6-6 TGTGCCAGCAGCCGGACGGGAGACAATCAGCCCCAGCATTTT CASSRTGDNQPQHF
- TRBJ2-7 - TRBV27 TGTGCCAGCAGTTCTTATGTCAGGACGGGGAGCTCCTACGAGCAGTACTTC CASSSYVRTGSSYEQYF
- TRBJ1-1 - TRBV30 TGTGCCTGGAGTGTACCGGTCGGGGCTTTCTTT CAWSVPVGAFF
few TRBJ1-1 - TRBV11-2 TGTGCCAGCAGCTCCGGTTTCGGTACTGAAGCTTTCTTT CASSSGFGTEAFF
- TRBJ2-7 - TRBV6-6 TGTGCCAGCAGTTCCTACCCGGACAGAGGCTACGAGCAGTACTTC CASSSYPDRGYEQYF